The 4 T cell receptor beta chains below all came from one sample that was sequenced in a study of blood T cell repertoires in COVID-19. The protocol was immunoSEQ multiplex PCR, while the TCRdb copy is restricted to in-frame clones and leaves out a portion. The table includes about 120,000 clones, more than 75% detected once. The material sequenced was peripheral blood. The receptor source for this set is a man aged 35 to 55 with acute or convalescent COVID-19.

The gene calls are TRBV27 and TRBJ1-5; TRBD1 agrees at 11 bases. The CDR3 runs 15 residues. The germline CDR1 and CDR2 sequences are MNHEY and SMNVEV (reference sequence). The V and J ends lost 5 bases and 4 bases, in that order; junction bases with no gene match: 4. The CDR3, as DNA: TGTGCCAGCAGTCCCGGGACAGGGGGGAATCAGCCCCAGCATTTT. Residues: CASSPGTGGNQPQHF.

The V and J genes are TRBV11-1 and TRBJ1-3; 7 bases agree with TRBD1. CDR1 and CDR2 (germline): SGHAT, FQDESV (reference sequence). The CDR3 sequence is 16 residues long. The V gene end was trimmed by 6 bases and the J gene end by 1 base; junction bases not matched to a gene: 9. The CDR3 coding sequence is TGTGCCAGCAGACCAAGACAGGGACCATCTGGAAACACCATATATTTT. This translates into CASRPRQGPSGNTIYF.

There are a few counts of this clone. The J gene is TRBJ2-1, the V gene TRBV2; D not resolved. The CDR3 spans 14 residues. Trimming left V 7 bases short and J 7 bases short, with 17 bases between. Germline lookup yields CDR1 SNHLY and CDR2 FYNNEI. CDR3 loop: CASTPHSGGNEQFF. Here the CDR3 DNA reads TGTGCCAGCACCCCCCACTCCGGCGGTAATGAGCAGTTCTTC.

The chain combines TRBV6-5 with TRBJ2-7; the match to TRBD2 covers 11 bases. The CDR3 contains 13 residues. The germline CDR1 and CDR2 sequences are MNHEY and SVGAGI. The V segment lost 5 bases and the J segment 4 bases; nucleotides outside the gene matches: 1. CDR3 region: CASSRTSGYEQYF. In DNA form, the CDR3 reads TGTGCCAGCAGTCGGACTAGCGGGTACGAGCAGTACTTC.